The 28 T cell receptor beta chains listed next were all sequenced from one sample in a study of shared clonotypes between healthy human individuals. TCRdb keeps only in-frame clones here, not all; method: immunoSEQ multiplex PCR. Seen here are 2 million to 3 million clones, 93% observed once, and the top ten hold 0.36%. Sequenced input: naive CD4+ T cells from PBMCs. The subset was: CD45RA+ positively selected. The receptors derive from a man younger than 35 in good health. Some clones in this sample may be carry-over from other donors' samples.

This chain connects TRBV14 to TRBJ1-5, with D possibly matching TRBD1 (5 bases). With 7 bases removed from V and 7 bases from J, the gap between germline ends came to 8 bases. Germline V gene sequence: CDR1 SGHDN, CDR2 FVKESK. The CDR3 runs 11 residues. CDR3 bases: TGTGCCAGCAAAAGGGGACAGCCCCAGCATTTT. Its translation: CASKRGQPQHF.

This clone was recorded once. The V gene is TRBV6-6, the J gene TRBJ1-5; tentative D call: TRBD1 (5 bases). Germline-derived CDR1 and CDR2 are MNHNY and SVGAGI (reference sequence). This CDR3 is 16 amino acids long. V was trimmed by 0 bases and J by 2 bases, leaving 11 bases between them. CDR3 sequence (DNA): TGTGCCAGCAGTTACTCGAGTTGGGGGGGCAATCAGCCCCAGCATTTT. It translates to CASSYSSWGGNQPQHF.

The V gene is TRBV9, the J gene TRBJ2-7, with no clear D. With 1 base removed from V and 0 bases from J, the gap between germline ends came to 11 bases. CDR3 size: 15 residues. Germline CDR1 reads SGDLS; CDR2 reads YYNGEE. Here the CDR3 reads CASSVNPSSSYEQYF. The DNA for the CDR3 is TGTGCCAGCAGCGTAAACCCGTCGAGCTCCTACGAGCAGTACTTC.

The chain links TRBV28 to TRBJ2-2; perhaps D is TRBD1 or TRBD2 (6 bases each). Germline CDR1 reads MDHEN; CDR2 reads SYDVKM. Trimming took 3 bases from V and 4 from J, leaving 12 bases between them. The CDR3 loop spans 15 amino acids. CDR3 DNA: TGTGCCAGCAGTTTTTGGGGGGCCACCACCGGGGAGCTGTTTTTT. Translated, it gives CASSFWGATTGELFF.

In this sample, this clone turned up once. This chain uses TRBV10-3 with TRBJ2-7; TRBD2 aligns across 11 bases. V lost 10 bases and J lost 5; bases outside the gene matches: 19. The CDR3 has 17 amino acids. Germline CDR1 reads ENHRY; CDR2 reads SYGVKD. CDR3 sequence: CATLEISGRGKSHEQYF. Here the CDR3 DNA reads TGTGCCACCCTGGAGATTAGCGGGAGGGGGAAAAGTCACGAGCAGTACTTC.

The chain joins TRBV11-2 to TRBJ1-5; D ambiguous. Trimming removed 5 bases from V and 0 bases from J, with 8 bases in between. Germline loops: CDR1 SGHAT, CDR2 FQNNGV. This CDR3 has 14 amino acids. CDR3 amino acids: CASSERSSNQPQHF. The CDR3 DNA reads TGTGCCAGCAGCGAACGAAGTAGCAATCAGCCCCAGCATTTT.

This clone has only one observation. This rearrangement joins TRBV4-2 to TRBJ2-7; 9 positions agree with TRBD2. Looked up from germline, CDR1 is LGHNA and CDR2 is YNFKEQ. J gave up 6 bases and V 3 bases, and 6 bases lay outside the gene matches. The CDR3 is 14 amino acids. DNA for the CDR3: TGTGCCAGCAGCCAGGGACTAGCTTTGTCCGAGCAGTACTTC. This gives the protein CASSQGLALSEQYF.

This chain joins TRBV27 and TRBJ2-1; D gene unclear. The CDR3 sequence is 9 residues long. V was trimmed by 5 bases and J by 14 bases, leaving 7 bases between them. Germline assignment: CDR1 MNHEY and CDR2 SMNVEV (reference sequence). The CDR3: CASSIEEFF. CDR3 DNA sequence: TGTGCCAGCAGTATAGAGGAGTTCTTC.

The V call is TRBV28, the J call TRBJ2-7; D remains unclear. V was pared by 5 bases and J by 6 bases, with 11 bases between. The CDR3 runs to 12 residues. Looked up from germline, CDR1 is MDHEN and CDR2 is SYDVKM. The CDR3 region has the DNA TGTGCCAGCAGTCCCTTGGGTACCGAGCAGTACTTC. Translated, it gives CASSPLGTEQYF. Looking up the rest from reference TRBV28 and TRBJ2-7 gives the full variable domain: DVKVTQSSRYLVKRTGEKVFLECVQDMDHENMFWYRQDPGLGLRLIYFSYDVKMKEKGDIPEGYSVSREKKERFSLILESASTNQTSMYLCASSPLGTEQYFGPGTRLTVT.

V usage is TRBV6-1 and J usage is TRBJ2-1; D gene unclear. Germline CDR1 MNHNS, CDR2 SASEGT. V was cut by 8 bases and J by 3 bases, with 11 bases left in between. This CDR3 region has 13 residues. This chain's CDR3 is CASFQWVYNEQFF. The DNA of the CDR3 is TGTGCCAGCTTCCAGTGGGTCTACAATGAGCAGTTCTTC.

The J gene is TRBJ1-1, the V gene TRBV7-2, with TRBD1 matching 9 bases. V lost 4 bases, J lost 6 bases, and 3 bases stayed unmatched. CDR3 length: 13 amino acids. The germline V gene has CDR1 SGHTA and CDR2 FQGNSA. CDR3 coding DNA: TGTGCCAGCAGCTCCCGGGACAGGGCTGAAGCTTTCTTT. It codes for CASSSRDRAEAFF.

The chain couples TRBV2 to TRBJ2-2; D gene uncertain. V was trimmed by 6 bases and J by 2 bases, leaving 7 bases between them. Looked up from germline, CDR1 is SNHLY and CDR2 is FYNNEI. The CDR3 extends over 13 amino acids. This CDR3 reads CASSGFNTGELFF. Written as DNA, the CDR3 is TGTGCCAGCAGCGGTTTTAACACCGGGGAGCTGTTTTTT.

As to this clone: This specimen includes other DNA sequences encoding the same CDR3. This rearrangement joins TRBV5-1 to TRBJ1-5, with 7 bases that match TRBD1. CDR3 length: 15 amino acids. The V gene end was trimmed by 1 base and the J gene end by 1 base; junction bases not matched to a gene: 2. Germline loops: CDR1 SGHRS, CDR2 YFSETQ. The CDR3 DNA reads as TGCGCCAGCAGCTTGTCGGGACAGAGCAATCAGCCCCAGCATTTT. This sequence encodes CASSLSGQSNQPQHF.

The chain employs TRBV7-9 and TRBJ2-3, with 11 bases identical to TRBD2. J was trimmed by 0 bases and V by 5 bases; bases with no gene match: 7. Germline V CDR1 and CDR2: SEHNR, FQNEAQ (reference sequence). This CDR3 region has 17 residues. The CDR3 sequence is CASSPYRTSGSTDTQYF. As DNA, the CDR3 is TGTGCCAGCAGCCCCTACCGGACTAGCGGGAGCACAGATACGCAGTATTTT.

Turning to this clone: The identical CDR3 is also encoded by other nucleotide sequences in the sample. CDR3 amino acids: CASSVSGTTYEQYF. CDR3 DNA: TGTGCCAGCAGCGTTAGCGGGACGACCTACGAGCAGTACTTC. The chain employs TRBV9 and TRBJ2-7; 8 bases are shared with TRBD2. This CDR3 region has 14 residues. The germline gives CDR1 SGDLS, CDR2 YYNGEE. J lost 2 bases, V lost 2 bases, and 3 bases had no gene match.

Of note for this clone: Just one base apart from a much larger clone, this may be a read error. The rearrangement links TRBV5-1 to TRBJ2-6; no clear D. The CDR3 is 14 amino acids. The ends were cut back, 0 bases at V and 0 bases at J, with 1 base in the middle. The germline CDR1 and CDR2 sequences are SGHRS and YFSETQ. This CDR3 reads CASSLASGANVLTF. The CDR3 DNA reads as TGCGCCAGCAGCTTGGCCTCTGGGGCCAACGTCCTGACTTTC.

This chain links TRBV28 with TRBJ2-2; possibly TRBD1 for D (6 bases). V was pared by 6 bases and J by 3 bases, with 14 bases between. In germline, CDR1 is MDHEN, CDR2 SYDVKM. The CDR3 is 15 amino acids. The CDR3: CASRTGTLDTGELFF. The CDR3 region has the DNA TGTGCCAGCAGAACCGGGACACTAGACACCGGGGAGCTGTTTTTT.

The V gene is TRBV5-1, the J gene TRBJ1-3; D gene unclear. The CDR3 consists of 16 residues. V was cut by 0 bases and J by 0 bases, with 10 bases left in between. Germline loops: CDR1 SGHRS, CDR2 YFSETQ. The CDR3 nucleotides read TGCGCCAGCAGCTTGGCCCCGTCAGACTCTGGAAACACCATATATTTT. It translates to CASSLAPSDSGNTIYF.

The chain links TRBV7-9 to TRBJ2-5; D unresolved. The V end was cut by 1 base, the J end by 5 bases, with 11 bases between. Per the germline V gene, CDR1 is SEHNR and CDR2 is FQNEAQ (reference sequence). CDR3 length: 14 residues. In DNA, the CDR3 is TGTGCCAGCAGCTTAGGGACGTCGATGGAGACCCAGTACTTC. This translates into CASSLGTSMETQYF. Looking up the rest from reference TRBV7-9 and TRBJ2-5 gives the full variable domain: DTGVSQNPRHKITKRGQNVTFRCDPISEHNRLYWYRQTLGQGPEFLTYFQNEAQLEKSRLLSDRFSAERPKGSFSTLEIQRTEQGDSAMYLCASSLGTSMETQYFGPGTRLLVL.

The chain couples TRBV19 to TRBJ1-1, with 10 bases that match TRBD1. V was pared by 5 bases and J by 3 bases, with 9 bases of the junction left unmatched. The CDR3 runs to 16 residues. Germline V gives CDR1 LNHDA, CDR2 SQIVND (reference sequence). CDR3 protein: CASSPGTGARDTEAFF. The CDR3 DNA reads TGTGCCAGTAGTCCAGGGACAGGGGCTCGGGACACTGAAGCTTTCTTT.

The chain recombines TRBV2 with TRBJ1-4, with a tentative D call TRBD1 (6 bases). From germline, CDR1 is SNHLY and CDR2 FYNNEI. The CDR3 covers 12 residues. V lost 8 bases and J 8 bases, leaving 12 bases between the germline ends. The CDR3 here is CASDRSGEKLFF. DNA for the CDR3: TGTGCCAGCGACAGGTCCGGCGAAAAACTGTTTTTT.

The chain employs TRBV5-1 and TRBJ2-2; 10 bases are a match to TRBD1. J gave up 6 bases and V 4 bases, and 6 bases lay outside the gene matches. Germline CDR1 and CDR2: SGHRS and YFSETQ. The CDR3 length is 15 residues. The CDR3 spells CASSPGGTGAGELFF. The CDR3 coding sequence is TGCGCCAGCAGCCCCGGCGGGACAGGGGCCGGGGAGCTGTTTTTT.

This chain links TRBV11-2 with TRBJ1-1; D remains unclear. The CDR3 has 13 residues. V was shortened by 1 base and J by 4 bases, with 7 bases between the two germline ends. The germline gives CDR1 SGHAT, CDR2 FQNNGV. Here the CDR3 DNA reads TGTGCCAGCAGCTTAGGGAGAAGCACTGAAGCTTTCTTT. Its translation: CASSLGRSTEAFF.

This chain links TRBV5-5 with TRBJ2-7; TRBD1 is a possible D gene (5 bases). This CDR3 has 14 residues. V was trimmed by 2 bases and J by 6 bases, leaving 15 bases between them. The V gene's germline CDR1 is SGHKS and CDR2 YYEKEE (reference sequence). Written as DNA, the CDR3 is TGTGCCAGCAGCTTACTCACAGGAATCAGCGAGCAGTACTTC. Encoded protein: CASSLLTGISEQYF.

This chain uses TRBV27 with TRBJ2-1; weak D call: TRBD2 (5 bases). The CDR3 has 15 residues. The V end lost 3 bases, the J end lost 1 base, and 10 bases lay between the germline ends. Germline V gene data show CDR1 as MNHEY and CDR2 as SMNVEV (reference sequence). The CDR3 region is CASSLTGISYNEQFF. Here the CDR3 DNA reads TGTGCCAGCAGTTTGACCGGGATATCCTACAATGAGCAGTTCTTC.

The CDR3 sequence is CASSSPGTSGTQYF. The CDR3 bases are TGTGCCAGCAGCTCCCCCGGGACTAGCGGGACCCAGTACTTC. The chain uses TRBV7-6 and TRBJ2-5, with 11 bases lining up with TRBD2. CDR1 is SGHVS, CDR2 FNYEAQ, per germline. V lost 4 bases to trimming and J lost 7 bases; unmatched junction nucleotides: 5. The CDR3 runs 14 residues.

The gene calls are TRBV2 and TRBJ1-4; D not resolved. Trimming took 2 bases from V and 7 from J, leaving 17 bases between them. The CDR3 has 16 amino acids. Germline V lookup: CDR1 SNHLY, CDR2 FYNNEI. DNA of the CDR3: TGTGCCAGCAGTGAATTTGGTGGCCTTTTAGGTGAAAAACTGTTTTTT. Translation gives CASSEFGGLLGEKLFF.

The chain combines TRBV5-1 with TRBJ2-7; 7 nucleotides agree with TRBD1. V was pared by 0 bases and J by 4 bases, with 7 bases of the junction left unmatched. The CDR3 runs 15 residues. CDR1 SGHRS and CDR2 YFSETQ come from the germline V gene. The CDR3 region has the DNA TGCGCCAGCAGCTTGGAGGGGGCCGAGTGGTACGAGCAGTACTTC. This encodes CASSLEGAEWYEQYF. Complete variable domain (other parts from reference TRBV5-1 and TRBJ2-7): KAGVTQTPRYLIKTRGQQVTLSCSPISGHRSVSWYQQTPGQGLQFLFEYFSETQRNKGNFPGRFSGRQFSNSRSEMNVSTLELGDSALYLCASSLEGAEWYEQYFGPGTRLTVT.